The table lists the clone carrying this T cell receptor beta chain with many counts. It was with unique molecular identifiers that the TCRbeta library was prepared. A single record per CDR3 protein comes from TCRdb applying MiXCR to the PCR reads. This table has about 110,000 distinct CDR3 sequences, about a tenth appearing once. This sample is drawn from a study of T-cell reconstitution after alpha-beta-depleted transplantation in children. Sequencing used PBMCs from the stem cell graft donor, obtained from the stem cell graft. The TCR was taken from a human donor who donated a stem cell graft to a child with acute lymphoblastic leukemia.

In nucleotides, the CDR3 is TGTGCCAGCAGCCAAGCCACAGTGAGCTACACCTTC. Residues: CASSQATVSYTF. The chain joins TRBV3-1 to TRBJ1-2; D remains ambiguous. V dropped 1 base and J dropped 9 bases, with 9 bases sitting between them. From germline, CDR1 is LGHDT and CDR2 YNNKEL (reference sequence). The CDR3 is 12 residues long. Filled out from reference TRBV3-1 and TRBJ1-2, the complete variable domain reads DTAVSQTPKYLVTQMGNDKSIKCEQNLGHDTMYWYKQDSKKFLKIMFSYNNKELIINETVPNRFSPKSPDKAHLNLHINSLELGDSAVYFCASSQATVSYTFGSGTRLTVV.